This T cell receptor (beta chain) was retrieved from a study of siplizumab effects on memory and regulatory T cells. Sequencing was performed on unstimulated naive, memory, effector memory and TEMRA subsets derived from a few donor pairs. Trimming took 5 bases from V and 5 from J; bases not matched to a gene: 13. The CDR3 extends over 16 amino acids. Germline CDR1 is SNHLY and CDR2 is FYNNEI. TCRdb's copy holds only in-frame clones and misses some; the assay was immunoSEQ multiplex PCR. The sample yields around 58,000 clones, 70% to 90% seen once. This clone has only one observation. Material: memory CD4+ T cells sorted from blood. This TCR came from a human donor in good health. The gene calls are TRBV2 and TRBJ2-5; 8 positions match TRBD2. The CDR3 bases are TGTGCCAGCAGTCTGACCGGAACTAGCGGATGGGAGACCCAGTACTTC. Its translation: CASSLTGTSGWETQYF. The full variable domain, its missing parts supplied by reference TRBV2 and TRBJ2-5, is EPEVTQTPSHQVTQMGQEVILRCVPISNHLYFYWYRQILGQKVEFLVSFYNNEISEKSEIFDDQFSVERPDGSNFTLKIRSTKLEDSAMYFCASSLTGTSGWETQYFGPGTRLLVL.